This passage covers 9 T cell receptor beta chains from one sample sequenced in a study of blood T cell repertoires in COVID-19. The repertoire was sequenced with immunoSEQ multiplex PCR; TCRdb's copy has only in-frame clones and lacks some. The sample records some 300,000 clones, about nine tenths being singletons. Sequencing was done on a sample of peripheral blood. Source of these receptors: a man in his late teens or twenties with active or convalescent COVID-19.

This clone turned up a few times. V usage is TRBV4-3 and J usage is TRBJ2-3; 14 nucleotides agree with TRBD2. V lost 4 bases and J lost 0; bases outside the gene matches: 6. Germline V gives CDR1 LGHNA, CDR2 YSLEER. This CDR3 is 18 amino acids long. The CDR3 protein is CASSPGTSGGPSTDTQYF. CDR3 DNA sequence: TGCGCCAGCAGCCCAGGGACTAGCGGGGGCCCTAGCACAGATACGCAGTATTTT.

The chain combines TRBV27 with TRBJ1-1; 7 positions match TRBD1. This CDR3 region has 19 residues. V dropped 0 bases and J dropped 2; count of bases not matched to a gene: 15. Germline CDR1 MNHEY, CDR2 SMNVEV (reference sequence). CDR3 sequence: CASSLSRFGQVARNTEAFF. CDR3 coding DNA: TGTGCCAGCAGTTTATCGCGGTTTGGACAGGTCGCCAGAAACACTGAAGCTTTCTTT.

CDR3 sequence reads: CASTDRYNEQFF. The CDR3 DNA reads as TGTGCCAGCACCGACAGATACAATGAGCAGTTCTTC. The genes are TRBV2 and TRBJ2-1; a weak D match, TRBD1 (5 bases). CDR3 length equals 12 residues. Trimming took off 7 bases at V and 4 bases at J, with 8 bases between the two ends. Germline CDR1 is SNHLY and CDR2 is FYNNEI.

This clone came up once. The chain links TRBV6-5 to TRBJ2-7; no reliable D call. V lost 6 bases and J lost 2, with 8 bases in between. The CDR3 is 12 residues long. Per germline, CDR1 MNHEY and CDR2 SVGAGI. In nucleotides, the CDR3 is TGTGCCAGCAGAACTCGAGCCTACGAGCAGTACTTC. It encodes CASRTRAYEQYF.

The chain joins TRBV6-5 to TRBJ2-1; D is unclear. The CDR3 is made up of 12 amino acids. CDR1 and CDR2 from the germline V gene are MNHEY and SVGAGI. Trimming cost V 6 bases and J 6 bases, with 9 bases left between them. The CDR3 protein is CASREAGNEQFF. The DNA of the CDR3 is TGTGCCAGCAGAGAGGCTGGCAATGAGCAGTTCTTC.

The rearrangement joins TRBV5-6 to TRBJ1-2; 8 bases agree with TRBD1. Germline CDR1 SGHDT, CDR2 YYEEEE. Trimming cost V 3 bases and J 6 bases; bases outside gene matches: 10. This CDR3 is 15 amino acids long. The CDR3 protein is CASSSAGRGPHGYTF. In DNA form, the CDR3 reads TGTGCCAGCAGCTCGGCGGGCAGGGGGCCCCATGGCTACACCTTC.

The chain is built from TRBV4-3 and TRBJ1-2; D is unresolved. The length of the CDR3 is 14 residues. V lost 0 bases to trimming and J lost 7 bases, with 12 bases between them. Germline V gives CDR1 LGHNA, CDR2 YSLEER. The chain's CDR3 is CASSQESGFGGYTF. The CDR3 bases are TGCGCCAGCAGCCAAGAATCGGGGTTTGGTGGCTACACCTTC.

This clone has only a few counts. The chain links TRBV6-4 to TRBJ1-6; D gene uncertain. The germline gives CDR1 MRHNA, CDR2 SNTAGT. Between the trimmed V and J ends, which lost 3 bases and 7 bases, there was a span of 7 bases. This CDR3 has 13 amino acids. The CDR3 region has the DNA TGTGCCAGCAGTGAGAAGGAGAATTCACCCCTCCACTTT. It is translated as CASSEKENSPLHF.

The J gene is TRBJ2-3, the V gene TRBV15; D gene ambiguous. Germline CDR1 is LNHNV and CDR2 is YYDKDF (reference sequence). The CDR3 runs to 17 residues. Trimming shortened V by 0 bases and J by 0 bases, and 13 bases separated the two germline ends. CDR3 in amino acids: CATSRDLRATSTDTQYF. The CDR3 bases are TGTGCCACCAGCAGAGATTTACGAGCAACTAGCACAGATACGCAGTATTTT.